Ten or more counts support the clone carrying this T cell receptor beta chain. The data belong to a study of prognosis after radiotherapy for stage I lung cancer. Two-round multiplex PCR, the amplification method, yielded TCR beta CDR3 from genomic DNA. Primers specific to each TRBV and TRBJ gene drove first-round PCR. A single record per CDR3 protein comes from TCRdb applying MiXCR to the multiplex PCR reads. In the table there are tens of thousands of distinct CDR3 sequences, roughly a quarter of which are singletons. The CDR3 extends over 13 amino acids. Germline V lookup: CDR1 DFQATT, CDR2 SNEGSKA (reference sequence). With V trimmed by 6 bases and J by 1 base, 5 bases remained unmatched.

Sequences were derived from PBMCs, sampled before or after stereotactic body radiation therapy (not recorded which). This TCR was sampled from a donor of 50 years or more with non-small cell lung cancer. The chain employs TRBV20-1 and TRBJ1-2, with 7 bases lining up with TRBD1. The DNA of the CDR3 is TGCAGTGCGATTACAGGGGTTAACTATGGCTACACCTTC. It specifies CSAITGVNYGYTF.